This T cell receptor (beta chain) is from a study of human T cells and chemical hapten exposure. MiXCR, applied by TCRdb to the RACE reads, yields one record per CDR3 protein. This table holds tens of thousands of distinct CDR3 sequences, around 10% found once. The time point was: patch test 3, about 24 weeks after DPC sensitization. Indicated treatment: therapeutic diphenylcyclopropenone sensitization with weekly scalp DPC. In its sample, this clonotype was seen many times. Germline-derived CDR1 and CDR2 are SQVTM and ANQGSEA. The CDR3 consists of 13 residues. V lost 7 bases to trimming and J lost 4 bases; unmatched junction nucleotides: 9.

V is TRBV29-1 and J is TRBJ2-7; 8 nucleotides line up with TRBD1. This clonotype originated in a woman between 45 and 60 years old with alopecia areata. Some clones in this sample may be carry-over from other donors' samples. The sample consisted of whole blood, taken in connection with sensitization to the hapten diphenylcyclopropenone (DPC). The CDR3: CSAYRTGSYEQYF. CDR3 coding DNA: TGCAGCGCCTATAGGACAGGGTCGTACGAGCAGTACTTC.